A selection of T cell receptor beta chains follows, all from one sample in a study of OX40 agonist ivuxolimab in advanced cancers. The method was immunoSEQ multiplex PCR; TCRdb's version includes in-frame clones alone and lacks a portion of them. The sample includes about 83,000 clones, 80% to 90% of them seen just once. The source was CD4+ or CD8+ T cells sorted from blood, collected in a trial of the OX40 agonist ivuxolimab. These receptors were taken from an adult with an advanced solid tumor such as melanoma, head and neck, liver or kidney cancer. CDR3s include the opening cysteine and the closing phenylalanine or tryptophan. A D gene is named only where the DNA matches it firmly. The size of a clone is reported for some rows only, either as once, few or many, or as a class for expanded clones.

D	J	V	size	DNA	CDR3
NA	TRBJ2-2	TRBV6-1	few	TGTGCCAGCTCAATGGGCAGGGAAGGGGTCGGGGAGCTGTTTTTT	CASSMGREGVGELFF
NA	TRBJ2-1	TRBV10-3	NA	TGTGCCATCAATTCAGGGAACCTCTACAATGAGCAGTTCTTC	CAINSGNLYNEQFF
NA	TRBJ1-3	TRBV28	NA	TGTGCCAGCAGTCCCCCCACAGGGCTTGGCCCTGGAAACACCATATATTTT	CASSPPTGLGPGNTIYF
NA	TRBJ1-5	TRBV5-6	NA	TGTGCCAGCAGCTTCTATACAGGGTTCGGACAGCCCCAGCATTTT	CASSFYTGFGQPQHF
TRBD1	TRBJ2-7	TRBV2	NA	TGTGCCAGCAGCGGGGACAGGTCCTACGAGCAGTACTTC	CASSGDRSYEQYF
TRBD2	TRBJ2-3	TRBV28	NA	TGTGCCAGCAGTTTTTGGCGGGGGTACACAGATACGCAGTATTTT	CASSFWRGYTDTQYF
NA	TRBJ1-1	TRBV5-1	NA	TGCGCCAGCAGCGCAGGAAATCAGGGGTTAGTGAACACTGAAGCTTTCTTT	CASSAGNQGLVNTEAFF
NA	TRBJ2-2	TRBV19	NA	TGTGCCAGTAGTATAATTCATGGAGGGGGGAACACCGGGGAGCTGTTTTTT	CASSIIHGGGNTGELFF
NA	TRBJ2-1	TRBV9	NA	TGTGCCAGCAGCGTAGGCCCGGGGCAGGATGAGCAGTTCTTC	CASSVGPGQDEQFF
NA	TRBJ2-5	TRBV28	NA	TGTGCCAGCAGACTCAGACAGTCCCAGGGGGGTTTATTGGGTCAAGAGACCCAGTACTTC	CASRLRQSQGGLLGQETQYF
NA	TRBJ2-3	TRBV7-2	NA	TGTGCCAGCAGCTTAGGAGGGGGGCTCGCAGATACGCAGTATTTT	CASSLGGGLADTQYF
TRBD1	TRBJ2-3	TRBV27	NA	TGTGCCAGCAGTCCTCGACAGGGGTCAGATACGCAGTATTTT	CASSPRQGSDTQYF
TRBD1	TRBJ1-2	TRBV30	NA	TGTGCCTGGGGGGACAGGGGGATCTATGGCTACACCTTC	CAWGDRGIYGYTF
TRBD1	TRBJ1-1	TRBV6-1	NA	TGTGCCAGCAGCCCTACTTACTCGACAGGGGAAGCTTTCTTT	CASSPTYSTGEAFF
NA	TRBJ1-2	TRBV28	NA	TGTGCCAGCAGCGGGTACTATGGCTACACCTTC	CASSGYYGYTF
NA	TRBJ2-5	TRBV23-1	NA	TGCGCCAGCAGTACACTTTCCAGGGGTTCCAGAGAGACCCAGTACTTC	CASSTLSRGSRETQYF
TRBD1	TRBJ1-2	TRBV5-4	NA	TGTGCCAGCAGCTTGGGGTTGGCGGGACAGGGACGCGATGGCTACACCTTC	CASSLGLAGQGRDGYTF
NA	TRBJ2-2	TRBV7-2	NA	TGTGCCAGCAGCTCGCCGCACACCGGGGAGCTGTTTTTT	CASSSPHTGELFF
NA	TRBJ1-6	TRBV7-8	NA	TGTGCCAGCAGCTTAGTCGGCAGGGATAATTCACCCCTCCACTTT	CASSLVGRDNSPLHF
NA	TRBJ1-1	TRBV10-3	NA	TGTGCCATCAGGCCTCCGGGACGGAACACTGAAGCTTTCTTT	CAIRPPGRNTEAFF
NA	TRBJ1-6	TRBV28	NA	TGTGCCAGCAGCTTGGGAGGGGATAATTCACCCCTCCACTTT	CASSLGGDNSPLHF
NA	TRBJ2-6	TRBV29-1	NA	TGCAGCGTTAGCGTCTCTGGGGCCAACGTCCTGACTTTC	CSVSVSGANVLTF
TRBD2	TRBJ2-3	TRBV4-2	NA	TGTGCCAGCAGCCCACTTACTAGCGGGGGGGCGGGTAGCACAGATACGCAGTATTTT	CASSPLTSGGAGSTDTQYF
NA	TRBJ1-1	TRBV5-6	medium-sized	TGTGCCAGCAGCTTGGTTGGAGGGACGGTGAACACTGAAGCTTTCTTT	CASSLVGGTVNTEAFF
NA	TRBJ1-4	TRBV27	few	TGTGCCAGCAGTCCCTACAGGGCCCCCCGGCCCAATGAAAAACTGTTTTTT	CASSPYRAPRPNEKLFF
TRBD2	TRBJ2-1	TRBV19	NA	TGTGCCAGTAGTTTTACTAGCGGGGCTCCGTTCTTC	CASSFTSGAPFF
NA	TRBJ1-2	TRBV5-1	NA	TGCGCCAGCAGCTTGTTAGGCGGGCAGTGGGATGGCTACACCTTC	CASSLLGGQWDGYTF
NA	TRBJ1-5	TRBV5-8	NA	TGTGCCAGCAGCTGGACCCGAGGACAGCCCCAGCATTTT	CASSWTRGQPQHF
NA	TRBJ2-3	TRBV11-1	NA	TGTGCCAGCAGCTTAAAAGGGCAGGACACAGATACGCAGTATTTT	CASSLKGQDTDTQYF
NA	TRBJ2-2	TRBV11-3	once	TGTGCCAGCAGCAAGACTACGGGTAACACCGGGGAGCTGTTTTTT	CASSKTTGNTGELFF
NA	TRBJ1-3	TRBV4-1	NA	TGCGCCAGCAGCCACCTCAGAATCTCTGGAAACACCATATATTTT	CASSHLRISGNTIYF
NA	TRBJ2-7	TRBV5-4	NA	TGTGCCAGCAGCCCAACGGGACCCCAGGTTTTCGGCGAGCAGTACTTC	CASSPTGPQVFGEQYF
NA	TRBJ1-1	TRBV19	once	TGTGCCAGTATGCAGGGGATCGCGAACACTGAAGCTTTCTTT	CASMQGIANTEAFF
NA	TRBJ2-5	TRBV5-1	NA	TGCGCCAGCAGCTTGGCTCAATACCAAGAGACCCAGTACTTC	CASSLAQYQETQYF
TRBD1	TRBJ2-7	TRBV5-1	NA	TGCGCCAGCAGCTCTCCCCGACAGGGGGGCGAGCAGTACTTC	CASSSPRQGGEQYF
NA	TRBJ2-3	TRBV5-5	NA	TGTGCCAGCAGCTTGCAGGGGCGCTTAGATACGCAGTATTTT	CASSLQGRLDTQYF